The 2 T cell receptor beta chains listed next were all sequenced from one sample in a study of shared clonotypes between healthy human individuals. Using immunoSEQ multiplex PCR, the repertoire was profiled, and TCRdb retains in-frame clones only, with some absent. The top ten clones hold 1.5% to 2% of a sample with roughly 2.1 million clones, 90% to 95% of them seen once. Naive CD8 cells were CD45RO-negative, positively selected for CCR7, excluding terminally differentiated effector memory CD45RA+ cells. Material for sequencing was naive CD8+ T cells from PBMCs. The receptors were gathered from a man aged 18 to 30 in good health. Some clones in this sample may be carry-over from other donors' samples.

The chain employs TRBV6-4 and TRBJ2-5, with D possibly being TRBD2 (6 bases). CDR3 size: 13 residues. Germline assignment: CDR1 MRHNA and CDR2 SNTAGT. V was trimmed by 9 bases and J by 5 bases, leaving 16 bases between them. The chain's CDR3 is CARASPGRETQYF. In DNA form, the CDR3 reads TGTGCCAGGGCCTCTCCGGGGAGGGAGACCCAGTACTTC.

DNA of the CDR3: TGTGCCAGCAGCCCAACTAGTGACAGGGTCTATGGCTACACCTTC. Translated: CASSPTSDRVYGYTF. This chain links TRBV7-9 with TRBJ1-2; 7 positions agree with TRBD1. V dropped 5 bases and J dropped 4; count of bases not matched to a gene: 10. CDR1 and CDR2 from the germline V gene are SEHNR and FQNEAQ (reference sequence). The CDR3 consists of 15 residues.